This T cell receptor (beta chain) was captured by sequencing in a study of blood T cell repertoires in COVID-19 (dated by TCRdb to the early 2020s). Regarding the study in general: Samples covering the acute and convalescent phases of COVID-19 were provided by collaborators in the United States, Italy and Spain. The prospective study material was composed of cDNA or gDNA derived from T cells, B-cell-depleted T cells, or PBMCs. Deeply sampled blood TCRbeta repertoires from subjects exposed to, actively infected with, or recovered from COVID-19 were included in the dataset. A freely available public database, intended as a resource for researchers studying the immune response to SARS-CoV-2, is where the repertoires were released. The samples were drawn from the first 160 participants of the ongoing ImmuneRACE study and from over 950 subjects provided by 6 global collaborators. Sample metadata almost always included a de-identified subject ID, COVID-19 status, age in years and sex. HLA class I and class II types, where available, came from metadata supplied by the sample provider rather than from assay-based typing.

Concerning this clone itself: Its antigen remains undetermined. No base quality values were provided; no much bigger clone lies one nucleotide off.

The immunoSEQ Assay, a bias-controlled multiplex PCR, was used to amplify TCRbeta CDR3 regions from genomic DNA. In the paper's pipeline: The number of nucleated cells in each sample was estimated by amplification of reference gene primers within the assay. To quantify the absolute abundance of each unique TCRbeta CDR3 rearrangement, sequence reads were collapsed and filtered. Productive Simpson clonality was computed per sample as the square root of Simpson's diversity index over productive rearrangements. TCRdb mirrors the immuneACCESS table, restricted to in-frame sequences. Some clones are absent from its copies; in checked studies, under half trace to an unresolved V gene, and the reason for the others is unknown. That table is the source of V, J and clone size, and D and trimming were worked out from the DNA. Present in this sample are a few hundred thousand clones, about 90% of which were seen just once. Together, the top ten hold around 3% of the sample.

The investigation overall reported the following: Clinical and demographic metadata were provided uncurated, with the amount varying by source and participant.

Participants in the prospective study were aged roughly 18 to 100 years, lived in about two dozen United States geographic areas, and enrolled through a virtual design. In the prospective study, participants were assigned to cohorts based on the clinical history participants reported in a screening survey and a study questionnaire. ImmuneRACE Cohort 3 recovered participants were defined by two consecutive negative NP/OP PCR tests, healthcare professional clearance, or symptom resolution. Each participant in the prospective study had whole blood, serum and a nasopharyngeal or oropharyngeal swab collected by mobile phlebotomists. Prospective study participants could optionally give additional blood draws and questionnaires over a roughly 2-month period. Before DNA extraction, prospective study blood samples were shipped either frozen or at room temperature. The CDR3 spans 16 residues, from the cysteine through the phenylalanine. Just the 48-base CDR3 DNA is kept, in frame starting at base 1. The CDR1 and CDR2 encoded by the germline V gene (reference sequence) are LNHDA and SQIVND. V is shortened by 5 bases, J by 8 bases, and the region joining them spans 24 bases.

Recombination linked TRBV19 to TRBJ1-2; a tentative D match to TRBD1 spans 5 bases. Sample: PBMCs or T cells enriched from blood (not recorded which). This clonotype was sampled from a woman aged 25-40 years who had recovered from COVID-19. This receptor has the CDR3 CASSSTSAGPLEGYTF. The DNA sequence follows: TGTGCCAGTAGTTCCACTTCGGCGGGGCCCCTGGAGGGCTACACCTTC.